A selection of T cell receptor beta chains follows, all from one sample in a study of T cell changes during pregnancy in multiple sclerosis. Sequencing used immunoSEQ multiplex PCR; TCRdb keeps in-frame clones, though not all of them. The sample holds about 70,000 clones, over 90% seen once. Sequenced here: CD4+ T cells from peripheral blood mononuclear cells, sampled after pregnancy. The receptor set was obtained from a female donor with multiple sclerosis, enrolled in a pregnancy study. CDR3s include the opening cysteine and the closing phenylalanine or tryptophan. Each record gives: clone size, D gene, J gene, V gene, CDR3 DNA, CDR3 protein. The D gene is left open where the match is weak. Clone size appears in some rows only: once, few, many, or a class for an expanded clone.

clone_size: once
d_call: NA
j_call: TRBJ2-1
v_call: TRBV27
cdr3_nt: TGTGCCAGCAGCAGACTTATAGAGGGTGGTGAGCAGTTCTTC
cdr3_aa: CASSRLIEGGEQFF

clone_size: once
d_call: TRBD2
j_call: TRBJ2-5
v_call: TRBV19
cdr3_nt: TGTGCCAGTAGTATAGTCGGGGCTAGCGGGGTCCAAGAGACCCAGTACTTC
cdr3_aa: CASSIVGASGVQETQYF

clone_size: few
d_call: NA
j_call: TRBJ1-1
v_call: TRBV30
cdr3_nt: TGTGCCTGGAGTTCAGGGCTCACTGAAGCTTTCTTT
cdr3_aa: CAWSSGLTEAFF

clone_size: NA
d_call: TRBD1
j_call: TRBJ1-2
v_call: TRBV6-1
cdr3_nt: TGTGCCAGCAGGGACTCGGGGACAGGGACTGGCTACACCTTC
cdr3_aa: CASRDSGTGTGYTF

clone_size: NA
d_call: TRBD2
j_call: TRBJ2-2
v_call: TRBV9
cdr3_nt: TGTGCCAGCAGCCCAAGGACTAGCGGGGGGAACACCGGGGAGCTGTTTTTT
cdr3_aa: CASSPRTSGGNTGELFF

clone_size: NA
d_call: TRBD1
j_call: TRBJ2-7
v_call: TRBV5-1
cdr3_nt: TGCGCCAGCAGCCTCGGGGACGGGGACAGGGGGAACGAGCAGTACTTC
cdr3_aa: CASSLGDGDRGNEQYF

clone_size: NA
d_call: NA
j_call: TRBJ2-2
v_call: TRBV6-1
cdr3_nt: TGTGCCAGCAGGCTAGGCAGGGTAGATACCGGGGAGCTGTTTTTT
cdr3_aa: CASRLGRVDTGELFF

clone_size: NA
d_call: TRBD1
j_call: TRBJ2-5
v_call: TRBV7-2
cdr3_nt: TGTGCCAGCAGCTTGGACAGGCAAGAGACCCAGTACTTC
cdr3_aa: CASSLDRQETQYF

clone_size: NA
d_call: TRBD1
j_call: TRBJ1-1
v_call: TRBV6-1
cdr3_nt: TGTGCCAGCAGATCCGGGACAGGCGCCGGTGGAGCTTTCTTT
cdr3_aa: CASRSGTGAGGAFF

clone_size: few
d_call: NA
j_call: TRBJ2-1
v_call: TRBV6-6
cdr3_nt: TGTGCCAGCACTCTTTCTCGAGGGCGAAGTCCCGATGAGCAGTTCTTC
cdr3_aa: CASTLSRGRSPDEQFF

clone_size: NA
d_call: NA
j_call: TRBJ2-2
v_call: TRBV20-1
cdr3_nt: TGCAGTGCTAGAATTCACGGGGAGCTGTTTTTT
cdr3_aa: CSARIHGELFF

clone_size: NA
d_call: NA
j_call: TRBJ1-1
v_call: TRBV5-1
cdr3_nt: TGCGCCAGCAGCCCCCACGGGAACACTGAAGCTTTCTTT
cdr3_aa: CASSPHGNTEAFF

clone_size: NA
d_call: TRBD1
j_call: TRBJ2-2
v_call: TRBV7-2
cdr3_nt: TGTGCCAGCAGCTTAGCGCCCCAGGGGGCGGTGGCCGGGGAGCTGTTTTTT
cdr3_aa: CASSLAPQGAVAGELFF

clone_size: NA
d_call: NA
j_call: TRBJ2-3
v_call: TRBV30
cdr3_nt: TGTGCCTGGAACAAGAGGAGGGTCGCAGATACGCAGTATTTT
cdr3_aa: CAWNKRRVADTQYF

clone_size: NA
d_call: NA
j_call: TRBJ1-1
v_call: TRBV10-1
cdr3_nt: TGCGCCAGGCCCCTAGGAGCGAACACTGAAGCTTTCTTT
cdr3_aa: CARPLGANTEAFF

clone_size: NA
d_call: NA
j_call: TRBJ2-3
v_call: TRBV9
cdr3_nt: TGTGCCAGCAGCGCCCTCACCTCCTTCGCGGGAGATACGCAGTATTTT
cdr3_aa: CASSALTSFAGDTQYF

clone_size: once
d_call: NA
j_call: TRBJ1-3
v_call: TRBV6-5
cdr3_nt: TGTGCCAGCAGTGAGACAGTTGGAAACACCATATATTTT
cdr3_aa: CASSETVGNTIYF

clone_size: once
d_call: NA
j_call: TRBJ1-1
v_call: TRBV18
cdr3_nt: TGTGCCAGCTCACCACAGCTGAACACTGAAGCTTTCTTT
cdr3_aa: CASSPQLNTEAFF

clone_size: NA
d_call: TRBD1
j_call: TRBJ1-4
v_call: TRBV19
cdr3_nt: TGTGCCAGTACGATGAGGGGACAGGGAGAAGAAAAACTGTTTTTT
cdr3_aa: CASTMRGQGEEKLFF

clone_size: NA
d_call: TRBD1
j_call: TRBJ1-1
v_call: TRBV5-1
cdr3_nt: TGCGCCAGCAGCTCCCGGCTTCAGGGGGGCACTGAAGCTTTCTTT
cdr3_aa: CASSSRLQGGTEAFF

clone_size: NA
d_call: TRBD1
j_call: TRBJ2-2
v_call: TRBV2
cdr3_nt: TGTGCCAGTAGGGGGCAGGGTCTCGACACCGGGGAGCTGTTTTTT
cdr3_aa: CASRGQGLDTGELFF

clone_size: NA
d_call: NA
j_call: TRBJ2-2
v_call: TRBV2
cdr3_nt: TGTGCCAGCAGGAGGGCCTCGAGGCGGGACACCGGGGAGCTGTTTTTT
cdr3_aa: CASRRASRRDTGELFF

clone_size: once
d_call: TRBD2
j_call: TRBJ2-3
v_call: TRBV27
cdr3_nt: TGTGCCAGCGCGCCGGGACTAGGTGAAGATACGCAGTATTTT
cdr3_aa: CASAPGLGEDTQYF

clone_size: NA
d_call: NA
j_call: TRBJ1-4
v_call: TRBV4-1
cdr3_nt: TGCGCCAGCAGCCAAGGGCCACAGTACAATGAAAAACTGTTTTTT
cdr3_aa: CASSQGPQYNEKLFF

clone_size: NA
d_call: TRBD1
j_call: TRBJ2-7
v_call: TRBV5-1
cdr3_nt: TGCGCCAGCAGGAAGGGGACAGGGGTGTACGAGCAGTACTTC
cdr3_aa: CASRKGTGVYEQYF

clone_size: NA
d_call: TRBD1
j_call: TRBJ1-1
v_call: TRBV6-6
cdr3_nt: TGTGCCAGCAGTTACTCCGGGACAGGGAACACTGAAGCTTTCTTT
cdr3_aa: CASSYSGTGNTEAFF

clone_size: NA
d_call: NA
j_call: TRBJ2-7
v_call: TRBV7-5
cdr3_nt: TGTGTCAGAAAACCAAGGGACAGGGTCTACGAGCAGTACTTC
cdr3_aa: CVRKPRDRVYEQYF

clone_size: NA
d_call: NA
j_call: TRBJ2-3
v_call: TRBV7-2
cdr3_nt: TGTGCCAGCAGCTTGAGTATGGGCACAGATACGCAGTATTTT
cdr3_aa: CASSLSMGTDTQYF

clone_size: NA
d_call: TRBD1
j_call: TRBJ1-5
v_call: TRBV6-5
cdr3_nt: TGTGCCAGCAGTCGGACAGGGGGGAGAGATCAGCCCCAGCATTTT
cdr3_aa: CASSRTGGRDQPQHF

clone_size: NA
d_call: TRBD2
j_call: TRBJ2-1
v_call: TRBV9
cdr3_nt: TGTGCCAGCAGCGTTAGCGGGAGGCCACTAGGGGATGAGCAGTTCTTC
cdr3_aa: CASSVSGRPLGDEQFF

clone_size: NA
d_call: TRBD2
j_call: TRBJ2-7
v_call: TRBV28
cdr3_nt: TGTGCCGCAGCGGGGCTTACGGGGCGCTACGAGCAGTACTTC
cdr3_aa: CAAAGLTGRYEQYF

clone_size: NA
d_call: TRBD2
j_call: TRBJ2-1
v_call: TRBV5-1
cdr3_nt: TGCGCCAGCAGCCTAGACGGGGGGACCTACAATGAGCAGTTCTTC
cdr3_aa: CASSLDGGTYNEQFF

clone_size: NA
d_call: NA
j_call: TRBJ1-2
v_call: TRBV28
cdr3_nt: TGTGCCAGCACTAAAACCTCCTATGGCTACACCTTC
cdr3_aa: CASTKTSYGYTF

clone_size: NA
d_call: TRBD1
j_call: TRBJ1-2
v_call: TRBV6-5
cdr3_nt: TGTGCCAGCAGGGGGGCAGGGGGACACTATGGCTACACCTTC
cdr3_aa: CASRGAGGHYGYTF

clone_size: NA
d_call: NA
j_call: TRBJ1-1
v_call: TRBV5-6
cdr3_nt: TGTGCCAGCAGCCCACGGGACACCCTGAGAGGTGAAGCTTTCTTT
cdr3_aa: CASSPRDTLRGEAFF

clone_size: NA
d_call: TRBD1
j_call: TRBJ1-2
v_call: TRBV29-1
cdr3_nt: TGCAGCGTTTCTGGACAGGGGGACTATGGCTACACCTTC
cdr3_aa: CSVSGQGDYGYTF

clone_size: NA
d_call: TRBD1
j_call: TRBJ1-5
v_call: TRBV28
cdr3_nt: TGTGCCAGCAGCCCCGACAGGGGAGGCAATCAGCCCCAGCATTTT
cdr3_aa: CASSPDRGGNQPQHF

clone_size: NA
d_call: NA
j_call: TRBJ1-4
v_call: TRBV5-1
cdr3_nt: TGCGCCAGCAGCTTTCAGGGTCGAGCTAATGAAAAACTGTTTTTT
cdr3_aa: CASSFQGRANEKLFF

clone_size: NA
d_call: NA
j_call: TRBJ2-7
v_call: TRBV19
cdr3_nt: TGTGCCAGCCAAGCGGGCTACGAGCAGTACTTC
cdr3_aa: CASQAGYEQYF

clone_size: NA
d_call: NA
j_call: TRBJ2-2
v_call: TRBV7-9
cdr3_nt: TGTGCCAGCAGCTCCGAGGGAATGGCCGGGGAGCTGTTTTTT
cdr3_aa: CASSSEGMAGELFF

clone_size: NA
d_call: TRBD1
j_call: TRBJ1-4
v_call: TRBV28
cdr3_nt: TGTGCCAGCAGTCAGACAGGGCGGAATGAAAAACTGTTTTTT
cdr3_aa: CASSQTGRNEKLFF

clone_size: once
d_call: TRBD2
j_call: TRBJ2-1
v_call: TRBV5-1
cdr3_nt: TGCGCCAGCAGCTTGATAAGCGGGGGGCCTGGTGGGCAGTTCTTC
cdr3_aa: CASSLISGGPGGQFF

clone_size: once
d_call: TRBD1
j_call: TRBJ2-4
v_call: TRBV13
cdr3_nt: TGTGCCAGCAGCTTATACGTGACAGGGAATTCAGCCAAAAACATTCAGTACTTC
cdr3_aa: CASSLYVTGNSAKNIQYF

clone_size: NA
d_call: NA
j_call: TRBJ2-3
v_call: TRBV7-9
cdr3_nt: TGTGCCAGCAGCTCGTTACTCACAGATACGCAGTATTTT
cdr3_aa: CASSSLLTDTQYF

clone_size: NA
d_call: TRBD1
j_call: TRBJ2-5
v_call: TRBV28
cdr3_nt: TGTGCCAGCAGTTCCGCCGGGACAGGGAGAGAGACCCAGTACTTC
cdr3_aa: CASSSAGTGRETQYF

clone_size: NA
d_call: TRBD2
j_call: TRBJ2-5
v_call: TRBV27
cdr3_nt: TGTGCCAGCAGTCATTTCCTAGCGGGAGGGGTGGGTTTCCAAGAGACCCAGTACTTC
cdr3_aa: CASSHFLAGGVGFQETQYF

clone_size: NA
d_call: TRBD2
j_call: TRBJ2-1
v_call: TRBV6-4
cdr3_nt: TGTGCCAGCAGTGAAGTTCCCGGCGGGGGGGCTTTCTTCTTC
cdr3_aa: CASSEVPGGGAFFF

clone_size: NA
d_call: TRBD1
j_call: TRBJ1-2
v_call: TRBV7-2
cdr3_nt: TGTGCCAGCAGCTCCCGGACAGGGGGCCGGGGCTATGGCTACACCTTC
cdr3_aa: CASSSRTGGRGYGYTF

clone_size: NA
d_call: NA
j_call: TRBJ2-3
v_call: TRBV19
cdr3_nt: TGTGCCAGTACTAAGCAGGGTTCGAGTACGCAGTATTTT
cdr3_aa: CASTKQGSSTQYF

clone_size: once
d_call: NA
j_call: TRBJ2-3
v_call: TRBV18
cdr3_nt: TGTGCCAGCTCACCGCTGCGGGCAACAGATACGCAGTATTTT
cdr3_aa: CASSPLRATDTQYF

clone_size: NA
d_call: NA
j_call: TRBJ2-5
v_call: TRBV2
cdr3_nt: TGTGCCAGCACCATATCTTGGGCGGAGACCCAGTACTTC
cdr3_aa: CASTISWAETQYF

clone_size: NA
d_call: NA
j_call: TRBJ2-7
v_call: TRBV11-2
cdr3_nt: TGTGCCAGCAGCTTAGACCCCGGGGTGTCCTACGAGCAGTACTTC
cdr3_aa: CASSLDPGVSYEQYF

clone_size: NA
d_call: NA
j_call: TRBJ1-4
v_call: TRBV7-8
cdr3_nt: TGTGCCAGCAGCTTAGGTGTCCGGGGTGAAAAACTGTTTTTT
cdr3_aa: CASSLGVRGEKLFF

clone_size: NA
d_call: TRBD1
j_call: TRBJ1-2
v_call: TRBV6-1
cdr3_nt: TGTGCCAGCAGTGAAGGGACAGGGGAAGATGGCTACACCTTC
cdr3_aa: CASSEGTGEDGYTF

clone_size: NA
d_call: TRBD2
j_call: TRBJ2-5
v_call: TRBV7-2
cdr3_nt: TGTGCCAGCAGCCTGACTAGCGGGGGGGGACAAGAGACCCAGTACTTC
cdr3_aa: CASSLTSGGGQETQYF

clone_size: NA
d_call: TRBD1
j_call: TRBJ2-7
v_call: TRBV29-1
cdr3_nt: TGCAGCGTCGTAACAGGGGGATACGAGCAGTACTTC
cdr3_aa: CSVVTGGYEQYF

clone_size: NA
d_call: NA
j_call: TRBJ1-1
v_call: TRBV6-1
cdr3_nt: TGTGCCAGCGTAGTGGCGGAGACTGAAGCTTTCTTT
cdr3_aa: CASVVAETEAFF

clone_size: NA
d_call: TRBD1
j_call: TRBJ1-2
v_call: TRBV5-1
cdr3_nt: TGCGCCAGCCGGGGGCAGGGGGCCTATGGCTACACCTTC
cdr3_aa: CASRGQGAYGYTF